This T cell receptor (beta chain) is from a study of human CD4 T cells and Enterobacteriaceae. Study-level findings and limits: Broadly cross-reactive clonotypes: about 55% of the 19 ranked in the top 5%.

Detection sensitivity for ex vivo total memory CD4+ was one cell in 200,000. Method: immunoSEQ multiplex PCR; TCRdb's copy keeps in-frame clones and lacks some. The sample holds 25,000 to 30,000 clones, approximately 84% seen once. To note about this clone: Its specificity is not known.

Sorting took every CD4+ cell except CD45RA+CCR7+CD95- naive cells, reaching over 98% purity. The clonotype originates from a human donor in good health. Specimen: memory CD4+ T cells from blood.

CDR3 DNA sequence: TGTGCCACAGGACGTGGGGCTAACTATGGCTACACCTTC. Its translation is CATGRGANYGYTF. The rearrangement joins TRBV6-1 to TRBJ1-2; D gene uncertain. The germline CDR1 and CDR2 sequences are MNHNS and SASEGT. The V and J ends lost 10 bases and 0 bases respectively, with 12 bases between them. The CDR3 is 13 amino acids.